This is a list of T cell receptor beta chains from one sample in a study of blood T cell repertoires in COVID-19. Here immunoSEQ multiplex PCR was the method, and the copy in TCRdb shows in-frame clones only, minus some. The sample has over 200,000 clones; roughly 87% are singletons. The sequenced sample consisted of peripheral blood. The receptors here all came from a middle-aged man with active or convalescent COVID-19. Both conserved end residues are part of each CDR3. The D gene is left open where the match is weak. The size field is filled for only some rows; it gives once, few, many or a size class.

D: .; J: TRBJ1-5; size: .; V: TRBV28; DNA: TGTGCCAGCAGCTATCAAGCACAGCCCCAGCATTTT; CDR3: CASSYQAQPQHF
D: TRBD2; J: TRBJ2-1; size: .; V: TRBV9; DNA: TGTGCCAGCAGCGTAGAACTAGCGGGGTCTCTAAATGAGCAGTTCTTC; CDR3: CASSVELAGSLNEQFF
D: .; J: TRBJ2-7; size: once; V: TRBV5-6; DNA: TGTGCCAGCAGCTTGTCGACTTCCTACGAGCAGTACTTC; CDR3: CASSLSTSYEQYF
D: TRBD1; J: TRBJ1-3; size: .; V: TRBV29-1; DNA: TGCAGCGCCGCGGCCGGGACAGGGGTAAACACCATATATTTT; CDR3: CSAAAGTGVNTIYF
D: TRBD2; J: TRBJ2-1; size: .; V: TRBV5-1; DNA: TGCGCCAGCAGCTCGACTAGCGGTAGTGATGAGCAGTTCTTC; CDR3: CASSSTSGSDEQFF
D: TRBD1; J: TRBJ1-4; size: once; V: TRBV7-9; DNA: TGTGCCAGCAGCTTCCCACAGGGGGTTAATGAAAAACTGTTTTTT; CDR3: CASSFPQGVNEKLFF
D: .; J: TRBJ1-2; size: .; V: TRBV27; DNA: TGTGCCAGCAGTTTATCTTCCGGTACAGGTGCCTGGGGCTACACCTTC; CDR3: CASSLSSGTGAWGYTF
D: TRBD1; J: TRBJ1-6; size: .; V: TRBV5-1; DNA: TGCGCCAGCAGACCCACCGGGACAGGGGGATTTTCACCCCTCCACTTT; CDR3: CASRPTGTGGFSPLHF
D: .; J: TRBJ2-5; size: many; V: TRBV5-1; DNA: TGCGCCAGCAGCTCTCGACAGGTTCAAGAGACCCAGTACTTC; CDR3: CASSSRQVQETQYF
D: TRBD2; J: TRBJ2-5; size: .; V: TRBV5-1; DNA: TGCGCCAGCAGCTTCAGCGGGAGGGAGGAGACCCAGTACTTC; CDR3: CASSFSGREETQYF
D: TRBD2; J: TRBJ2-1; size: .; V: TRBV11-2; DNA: TGTGCTACCAGAAACGGGTTAGCGGGGGGTCTTTACAATGAGCAGTTCTTC; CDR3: CATRNGLAGGLYNEQFF
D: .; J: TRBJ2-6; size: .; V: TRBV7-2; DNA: TGTGCCAGCAGCTTAGCGCTAACAGGACCTTGGGGCTCTGGGGCCAACGTCCTGACTTTC; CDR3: CASSLALTGPWGSGANVLTF
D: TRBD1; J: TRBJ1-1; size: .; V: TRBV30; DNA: TGTGCCTGGAGTGTATCCGGACAGGGGGAAGCTTTCTTT; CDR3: CAWSVSGQGEAFF